The clone carrying this T cell receptor beta chain appeared a few times. Construction of the TCRbeta library involved unique molecular identifiers. TCRdb redid the calling of the PCR reads with MiXCR, one entry per CDR3 protein. The sample records some 550,000 distinct CDR3 sequences, around 18% being singletons. This sample is drawn from a study of T-cell reconstitution after alpha-beta-depleted transplantation in children. The TCR was taken from a human donor who donated a stem cell graft to a child with acute lymphoblastic leukemia. The sequenced sample was PBMCs from the stem cell graft donor, obtained from the stem cell graft.

CDR3 bases: TGTGCCAGCAGGGGCTGGAGTTCGGGACAGGGAGGTGAAAAACTGTTTTTT. It codes for CASRGWSSGQGGEKLFF. This sequence joins TRBV27 and TRBJ1-4; 9 bases match TRBD1. The length of the CDR3 is 17 residues. Germline lookup yields CDR1 MNHEY and CDR2 SMNVEV (reference sequence). The V segment lost 6 bases and the J segment 7 bases; nucleotides outside the gene matches: 15.